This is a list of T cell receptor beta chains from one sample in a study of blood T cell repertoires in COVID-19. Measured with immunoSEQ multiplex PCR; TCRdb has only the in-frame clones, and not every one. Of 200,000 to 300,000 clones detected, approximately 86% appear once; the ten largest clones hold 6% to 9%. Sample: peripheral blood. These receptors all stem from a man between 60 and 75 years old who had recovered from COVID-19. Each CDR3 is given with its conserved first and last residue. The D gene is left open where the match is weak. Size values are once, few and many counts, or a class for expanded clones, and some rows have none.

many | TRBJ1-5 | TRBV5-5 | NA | TGTGCCAGCACCCAGGGTCTCTCCAAGGATCAGCCCCAGCATTTT | CASTQGLSKDQPQHF
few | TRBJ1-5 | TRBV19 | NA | TGTGCCAGTAGTGTCGGGACACCTCGGGGTCAGCCCCAGCATTTT | CASSVGTPRGQPQHF
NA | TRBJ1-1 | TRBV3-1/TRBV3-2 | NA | TGTGCCAGCAGCCTGAGTGGCACTGAAGCTTTCTTT | CASSLSGTEAFF
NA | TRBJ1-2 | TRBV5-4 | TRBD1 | TGTGCCAGCAGCTTGGAGGGACAGGGGGCCTTATCTGGCTACACCTTC | CASSLEGQGALSGYTF
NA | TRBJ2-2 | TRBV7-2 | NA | TGTGCCAGCGGCCCTTACGCCGGGGAGCTGTTTTTT | CASGPYAGELFF
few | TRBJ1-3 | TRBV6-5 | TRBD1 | TGTGCCAGCAGAAGCCGGGACAGGGGGGACACCATATATTTT | CASRSRDRGDTIYF
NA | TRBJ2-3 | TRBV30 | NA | TGTGCCTGGAGTCTAGCCCCGATTCCCCTAGCGACCGGCACAGATACGCAGTATTTT | CAWSLAPIPLATGTDTQYF
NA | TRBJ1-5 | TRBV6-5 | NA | TGTGCCAGCACGCCGGGGTGGGGGGAAAATCAGCCCCAGCATTTT | CASTPGWGENQPQHF
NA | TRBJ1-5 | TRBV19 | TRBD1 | TGTGCCAGTAGCCGGGACAGGGTCAATCAGCCCCAGCATTTT | CASSRDRVNQPQHF
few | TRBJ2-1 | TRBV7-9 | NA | TGTGCCAGCAGCTTTGACTCTTACAATGAGCAGTTCTTC | CASSFDSYNEQFF
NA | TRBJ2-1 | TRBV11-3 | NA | TGTGCCAGCAGCTTAGATATCAGCGAAGAGGATGAGCAGTTCTTC | CASSLDISEEDEQFF
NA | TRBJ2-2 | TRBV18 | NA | TGTGCCAGCTCACCATCGGCGGGGAACACCGGGGAGCTGTTTTTT | CASSPSAGNTGELFF
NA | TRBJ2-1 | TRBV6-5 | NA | TGTGCCAGCAGGCGACAAGCACCCGACAATGAGCAGTTCTTC | CASRRQAPDNEQFF
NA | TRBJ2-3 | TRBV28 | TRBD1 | TGTGCCAGCAGGAGGGGGACTCGGACAGGGACAGATACGCAGTATTTT | CASRRGTRTGTDTQYF
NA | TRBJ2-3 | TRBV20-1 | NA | TGCAGTGCTAGTCGTTACTACACAGATACGCAGTATTTT | CSASRYYTDTQYF
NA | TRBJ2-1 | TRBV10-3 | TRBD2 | TGTGCCATCAGTGACCCCGGGACTAGCGGGGGAACCTACAATGAGCAGTTCTTC | CAISDPGTSGGTYNEQFF
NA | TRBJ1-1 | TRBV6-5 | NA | TGTGCCAGCAGTTACCAACCCGGGGGGGGGAGGACTGAAGCTTTCTTT | CASSYQPGGGRTEAFF
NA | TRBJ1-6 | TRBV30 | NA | TGTGCCTGGACAATTCGGAATTCACCCCTCCACTTT | CAWTIRNSPLHF
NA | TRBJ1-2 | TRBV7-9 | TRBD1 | TGTGCCAGCAGCGTTCAACTTGGGACAGGGATTGGCTACACCTTC | CASSVQLGTGIGYTF
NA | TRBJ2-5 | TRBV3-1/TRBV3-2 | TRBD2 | TGTGCCAGCAGTTATCGGACTAGCGGTGAGACCCAGTACTTC | CASSYRTSGETQYF
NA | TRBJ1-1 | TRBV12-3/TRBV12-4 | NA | TGTGCCAGCAGTTTTCAGGGGAACACTGAAGCTTTCTTT | CASSFQGNTEAFF
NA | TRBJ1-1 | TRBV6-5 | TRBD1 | TGTGCCAGCAGTCGACAGGGGGCAGCTTTCTTT | CASSRQGAAFF
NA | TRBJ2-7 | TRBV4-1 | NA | TGCGCCAGCAGCCACGACAGACCGGACGAGCAGTACTTC | CASSHDRPDEQYF
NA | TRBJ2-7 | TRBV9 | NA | TGTGCCAGCAGCGTAGCTCTAACTCCTGAAGAGCAGTACTTC | CASSVALTPEEQYF
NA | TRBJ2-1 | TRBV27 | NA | TGTGCCAGCAGTTCCTTAGCCAAACAAGGCTACAATGAGCAGTTCTTC | CASSSLAKQGYNEQFF
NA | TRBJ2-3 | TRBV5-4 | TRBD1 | TGTGCCAGCAGCTCTCGACAGGGAGGCACAGATACGCAGTATTTT | CASSSRQGGTDTQYF
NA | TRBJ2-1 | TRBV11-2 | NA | TGTGCCAGCAGCTTAGACCACTACAATGAGCAGTTCTTC | CASSLDHYNEQFF
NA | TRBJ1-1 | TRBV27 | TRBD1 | TGTGCCAGCACCCGGACTTTGACAGGGGGCACTGAAGCTTTCTTT | CASTRTLTGGTEAFF
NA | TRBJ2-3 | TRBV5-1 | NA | TGCGCCAGCAGCCCCAGGATCACAGATACGCAGTATTTT | CASSPRITDTQYF
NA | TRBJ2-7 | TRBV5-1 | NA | TGCGCCAGCAGCTTGGCCCGGGGGTACTCCTACGAGCAGTACTTC | CASSLARGYSYEQYF
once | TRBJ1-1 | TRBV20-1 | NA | TGCAGTGCTAGTCGCGGGGGGGCCTGGGCTTTCTTT | CSASRGGAWAFF
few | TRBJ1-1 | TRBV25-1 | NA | TGTGCCAGCAGTGCCCAGGGGACTGAAGCTTTCTTT | CASSAQGTEAFF
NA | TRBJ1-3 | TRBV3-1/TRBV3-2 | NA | TGTGCCAGCAGCCGAGGCCCGGGCTCTGGAAACACCATATATTTT | CASSRGPGSGNTIYF
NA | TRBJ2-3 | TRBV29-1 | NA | TGCAGCGTTGAAGAGGACCCGGGATATGGCGATACGCAGTATTTT | CSVEEDPGYGDTQYF
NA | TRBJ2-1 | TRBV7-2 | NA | TGTGCCAGCAGCTTAGGCATTGCTGGACACGAGCAGTTCTTC | CASSLGIAGHEQFF
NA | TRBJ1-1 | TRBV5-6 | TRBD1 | TGTGCCAGCAGCTTTACCACAGGGGGTTATACTGAAGCTTTCTTT | CASSFTTGGYTEAFF
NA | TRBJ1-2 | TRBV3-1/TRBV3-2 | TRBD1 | TGTGCCAGCAGCAGAGGACAGGGGGACGTTGGCTACACCTTC | CASSRGQGDVGYTF
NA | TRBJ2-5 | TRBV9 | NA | TGTGCCAGCAGCGCCCAGACAGGACCCCAGGAGACCCAGTACTTC | CASSAQTGPQETQYF
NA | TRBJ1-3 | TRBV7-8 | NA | TGTGCCAGCAGCTCGGACAGTTCTGGAAACACCATATATTTT | CASSSDSSGNTIYF
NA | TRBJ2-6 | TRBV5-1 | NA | TGCGCCAGCAGCCCCGGGACATACTCTGGGGCCAACGTCCTGACTTTC | CASSPGTYSGANVLTF
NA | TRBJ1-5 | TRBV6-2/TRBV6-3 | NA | TGTGCCAGCAGTTACGGGTCTGGAGGGAATCAGCCCCAGCATTTT | CASSYGSGGNQPQHF
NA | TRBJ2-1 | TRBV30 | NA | TGTGCCTGGAGTGTACTTAGCGGTCACAATGAGCAGTTCTTC | CAWSVLSGHNEQFF
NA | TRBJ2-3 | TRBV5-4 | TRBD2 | TGTGCCAGCGGGCTAGCGGGGGCGACATCTAGCACAGATACGCAGTATTTT | CASGLAGATSSTDTQYF
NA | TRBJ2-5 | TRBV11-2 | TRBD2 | TGTGCCAGCAGCTTAGGGACTAGCTCTTCACCTAGGGAGACCCAGTACTTC | CASSLGTSSSPRETQYF
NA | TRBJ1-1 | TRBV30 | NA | TGTGCCTGGAAGTTGGAACGGAGGAACACTGAAGCTTTCTTT | CAWKLERRNTEAFF
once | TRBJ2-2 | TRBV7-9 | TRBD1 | TGTGCCAGCAGCCCGACTCTGGGACAGGGTTACACCGGGGAGCTGTTTTTT | CASSPTLGQGYTGELFF
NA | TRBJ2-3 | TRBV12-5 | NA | TGTGCTAGTGGTTTGGTAGTAGGCCTAGCAGCAGATACGCAGTATTTT | CASGLVVGLAADTQYF